Shown below are 14 T cell receptor beta chains from a single sample sequenced in a study of T cell clonality in common variable immunodeficiency. Assay used: immunoSEQ multiplex PCR; TCRdb lists only in-frame clones, some missing. This sample has approximately 52,000 clones, each found more than once. Sequencing used peripheral blood mononuclear cells. Receptors were obtained from a person aged 18-70 years in good health.

This clone was counted many times. The CDR3 end is not reached by the read, which stops 3 residues before it; the germline J gene fills it in. This sequence joins TRBV20-1 and TRBJ2-1, with D hard to call. CDR1 DFQATT and CDR2 SNEGSKA come from the germline V gene (reference sequence). The CDR3 covers 12 residues. The V and J ends lost 3 bases and 4 bases respectively, with 7 bases between them. This CDR3 reads CSASLPYNEQFF. Incomplete CDR3 DNA: TGCAGTGCTAGTCTCCCTTACAATGAG.

In its sample, this clone was seen many times. The read comes to an end 3 residues before the CDR3 does, leaving the germline J gene to fill in the end. The rearrangement uses TRBV5-4 and TRBJ2-3, with D perhaps TRBD2 (6 bases). Trimming removed 4 bases from V and 0 bases from J, with 6 bases in between. The CDR3 spans 13 residues. Per germline, CDR1 SGHNT and CDR2 YYREEE (reference sequence). The CDR3 DNA, read in part, is TGTGCCAGCAGCGGGACTAGCACAGATACG. This encodes CASSGTSTDT. The whole CDR3 protein reads CASSGTSTDTQYF.

This clone was found a few times. From the germline J gene comes the end of the CDR3, since the read stops 3 residues before it. The V gene is TRBV5-6, the J gene TRBJ1-1; D possibly corresponds to TRBD1 (5 bases). The CDR3 is 14 amino acids. From germline, CDR1 is SGHDT and CDR2 YYEEEE. Trimming removed 3 bases from V and 5 bases from J, with 14 bases in between. The sequenced part of the CDR3 DNA is TGTGCCAGCAGCTCGGGGGTGCCGGGAACTGAA. It specifies CASSSGVPGTE. The CDR3 as a whole reads CASSSGVPGTEAFF.

This clone was seen repeatedly, ten times or more. This CDR3 reads CSAEGGQGGYEQYF. CDR3 DNA, as far as it was read: TGCAGCGCCGAGGGGGGACAGGGTGGGTACGAG. J is TRBJ2-7 and V is TRBV29-1, with TRBD1 matching 9 bases. The read halts 3 residues ahead of the CDR3 end, with the missing end drawn from the germline J gene. The CDR3 runs 14 residues. CDR1 and CDR2 (germline): SQVTM, ANQGSEA. Trimming removed 7 bases from V and 4 bases from J; junction bases left unmatched: 11.

As to this clone: The read ends 3 residues before the CDR3 terminus; that terminus is restored from the germline J gene. J is TRBJ2-5 and V is TRBV10-3; weak D call: TRBD1 (6 bases). CDR3 size: 14 residues. Germline V gives CDR1 ENHRY, CDR2 SYGVKD. The CDR3: CAISEQQGTDTQYF. The sequenced part of the CDR3 DNA is TGTGCCATCAGTGAACAACAGGGCACAGATACC.

This clone has more than one count but fewer than ten. The read ends 3 residues shy of where the CDR3 ends; the end is completed using the germline J gene. The gene calls are TRBV11-3 and TRBJ2-1, with 10 bases identical to TRBD2. The CDR3 spans 15 residues. The V gene's germline CDR1 is SGHNT and CDR2 YENEEA. V lost 4 bases, J lost 8 bases, and 8 bases stayed unmatched. CDR3 loop: CASSWRTGTSDEQFF. The CDR3 DNA, read in part, is TGTGCCAGCAGCTGGCGAACCGGGACTAGCGATGAG. The variable domain in full, with the rest retrieved from reference TRBV11-3 and TRBJ2-1, is EAGVVQSPRYKIIEKKQPVAFWCNPISGHNTLYWYLQNLGQGPELLIRYENEEAVDDSQLPKDRFSAERLKGVDSTLKIQPAELGDSAVYLCASSWRTGTSDEQFFGPGTRLTVL.

This clone has a count of ten or more. Coverage ceases 3 residues before the CDR3 finishes, and the germline J gene fills in the end. The chain couples TRBV11-2 to TRBJ2-6, with D perhaps TRBD1 (5 bases). Per the germline V gene, CDR1 is SGHAT and CDR2 is FQNNGV. The CDR3 is made up of 15 amino acids. V was cut by 5 bases and J by 2 bases, with 10 bases left in between. CDR3 region: CASSPTGTGANVLTF. CDR3 bases read: TGTGCCAGCAGCCCAACAGGAACTGGGGCCAACGTC.

This clone was recorded at least ten times. The part of the CDR3 DNA that was read is TGCGCCAGCAGCTCACCCGGCGAGGGGTTCAATGAG. Protein sequence: CASSSPGEGFNE. The entire CDR3 protein is CASSSPGEGFNEQFF. The V and J genes are TRBV5-1 and TRBJ2-1, with D perhaps matching TRBD1 or TRBD2 (5 bases each). The observed sequence ends 3 residues before the CDR3 terminus, with the missing tail filled in from the germline J gene. Trimming removed 3 bases from V and 6 bases from J, with 16 bases in between. The length of the CDR3 is 15 residues. Germline V CDR1 and CDR2: SGHRS, YFSETQ.

This clone was counted at least ten times. The observed sequence ends 3 residues before the CDR3 terminus, with the missing tail filled in from the germline J gene. The V and J genes are TRBV23-1 and TRBJ1-2; TRBD1 matches 10 bases. TRBV23-1 is designated an ORF whose function remains uncertain. Trimming cost V 2 bases and J 3 bases; bases outside gene matches: 21. This CDR3 spans 21 amino acids. CDR3 DNA, as far as it was read: TGCGCCAGCAGTCAACCAAAGATGACGCTAGAGGACAGGGGGGAATACTATGGC. Its translation is CASSQPKMTLEDRGEYYG. The entire CDR3 protein is CASSQPKMTLEDRGEYYGYTF.

There are many counts of this clone. From the germline J gene comes the end of the CDR3, since the read stops 3 residues before it. The V call is TRBV20-1, the J call TRBJ1-2; TRBD1 matches 8 bases. Unmatched junction bases numbered 4, after V lost 5 bases and J lost 2 bases. The CDR3 sequence is 13 residues long. CDR1 is DFQATT, CDR2 SNEGSKA, per germline (reference sequence). CDR3 bases read: TGCAGTGCTCCAGGGGGCACGAACTATGGC. It encodes CSAPGGTNYG. The whole CDR3 protein reads CSAPGGTNYGYTF.

With respect to this clone: The read terminates 3 residues ahead of where the CDR3 ends, so the germline J gene completes it. This chain joins TRBV20-1 and TRBJ1-5; TRBD1 is a possible D gene (6 bases). V was pared by 3 bases and J by 9 bases, with 18 bases between. This CDR3 region has 14 residues. Germline CDR1 is DFQATT and CDR2 is SNEGSKA (reference sequence). CDR3 in amino acids: CSASKTGSAGPQHF. The sequenced CDR3 bases are TGCAGTGCTAGCAAAACAGGGTCCGCTGGGCCC.

This clone was seen many times. The read terminates 3 residues before the CDR3 end, so the remaining end is supplied by the germline J gene. This chain joins TRBV7-8 and TRBJ2-7; 8 nucleotides match TRBD2. Trimming removed 0 bases from V and 4 bases from J; junction bases left unmatched: 8. The CDR3 loop spans 16 amino acids. CDR1 SGHVS and CDR2 FQNEAQ come from the germline V gene. CDR3 DNA (partial): TGTGCCAGCAGCTTAGCGAGGTCTAGCGGGCGGTACGAG. It specifies CASSLARSSGRYE. The entire CDR3 protein is CASSLARSSGRYEQYF.

This clone showed up many times. The read terminates 3 residues before the CDR3 end, so the remaining end is supplied by the germline J gene. The chain has TRBV30 and TRBJ2-4; TRBD1 agrees at 7 bases. Germline CDR1 is GTSNPN and CDR2 is SVGIG (reference sequence). There are 13 residues in the CDR3. V lost 3 bases to trimming and J lost 5 bases; unmatched junction nucleotides: 4. CDR3 amino acids: CAWRRTGQNIQYF. CDR3 DNA (partial): TGTGCCTGGAGGCGGACAGGCCAAAACATT.

Concerning this clone: From the germline J gene comes the end of the CDR3, since the read stops 3 residues before it. The J gene is TRBJ1-2, the V gene TRBV20-1; perhaps TRBD1 as D (6 bases). The length of the CDR3 is 13 residues. The germline V gene encodes CDR1 DFQATT and CDR2 SNEGSKA (reference sequence). V was shortened by 2 bases and J by 3 bases, with 10 bases between the two germline ends. The CDR3 sequence: CSARSGGDYGYTF. The DNA read from the CDR3 is TGCAGTGCTAGATCGGGGGGCGACTATGGC.